The 17 T cell receptor beta chains reported below all come from one sample, sequenced in a study of glioma-infiltrating T cells after dendritic cell vaccination. Sequencing was performed with immunoSEQ multiplex PCR; in TCRdb, only in-frame clones are kept and a portion is missing. The sample yields about 92,000 clones, 85% to 90% seen once. This sample comprised blood, obtained before dendritic cell vaccination. Receptors were obtained from a human donor with glioblastoma.

The J gene is TRBJ1-1, the V gene TRBV7-3, with 11 bases fitting TRBD1. The length of the CDR3 is 14 residues. V lost 5 bases and J lost 4; bases outside the gene matches: 3. CDR1 SGHTA and CDR2 FQGTGA come from the germline V gene. The DNA of the CDR3 is TGTGCCAGCAGCGGGACAGGGGGGACCACTGAAGCTTTCTTT. Encoded protein: CASSGTGGTTEAFF.

The chain is built from TRBV30 and TRBJ2-1, with TRBD2 identical over 11 bases. CDR3 length equals 16 residues. Trimming removed 3 bases from V and 6 bases from J; junction bases left unmatched: 10. Germline CDR1 and CDR2: GTSNPN and SVGIG (reference sequence). The CDR3 region is CAWSPRVAGGRNEQFF. CDR3 coding DNA: TGTGCCTGGAGCCCTCGGGTAGCGGGAGGGCGCAATGAGCAGTTCTTC.

This chain connects TRBV6-6 to TRBJ1-2, with 9 bases lining up with TRBD1. Trimming cost V 3 bases and J 11 bases; bases outside gene matches: 7. CDR1 is MNHNY, CDR2 SVGAGI, per germline (reference sequence). The CDR3 spans 13 residues. CDR3 coding DNA: TGTGCCAGCAGTTATTTGGACAGGGGCGGTTACACCTTC. Protein sequence: CASSYLDRGGYTF.

The J gene is TRBJ2-5, the V gene TRBV9; tentatively, D is TRBD2 (7 bases). CDR1 SGDLS and CDR2 YYNGEE come from the germline V gene. CDR3 size: 13 residues. V dropped 0 bases and J dropped 9 bases, with 12 bases sitting between them. For the CDR3, the DNA is TGTGCCAGCAGCGTAGCGGCGGGGGCCTCCCAGTACTTC. This codes for CASSVAAGASQYF.

CDR3 coding DNA: TGTGCCAGCTTGTCAGGGAGGTTTACCTCTAACTATGGCTACACCTTC. Protein: CASLSGRFTSNYGYTF. The chain carries TRBV28 and TRBJ1-2, with a tentative D call TRBD1 (5 bases). This CDR3 comprises 16 residues. Germline CDR1 reads MDHEN; CDR2 reads SYDVKM. Trimming left V 8 bases short and J 0 bases short, with 19 bases between.

This clone has only a few counts. The chain is built from TRBV6-5 and TRBJ1-2, with D unresolved. Germline V lookup: CDR1 MNHEY, CDR2 SVGAGI. V shed 0 bases and J shed 3 bases, with 2 bases lying between them. This CDR3 contains 12 residues. The CDR3 DNA reads TGTGCCAGCAGTTACTCCGACTATGGCTACACCTTC. Translating it yields CASSYSDYGYTF.

The chain carries TRBV28 and TRBJ2-5; D possibly corresponds to TRBD2 (7 bases). Trimming left V 8 bases short and J 5 bases short, with 27 bases between. Germline CDR1 is MDHEN and CDR2 is SYDVKM. The CDR3 totals 17 residues. The CDR3 region has the DNA TGTGCCAGCCTCACTGGGGGAACCGGGGGGCAATTGGAGACCCAGTACTTC. It is translated as CASLTGGTGGQLETQYF. Full variable domain (outside the CDR3, taken from reference TRBV28 and TRBJ2-5): DVKVTQSSRYLVKRTGEKVFLECVQDMDHENMFWYRQDPGLGLRLIYFSYDVKMKEKGDIPEGYSVSREKKERFSLILESASTNQTSMYLCASLTGGTGGQLETQYFGPGTRLLVL.

V and J are TRBV4-1 and TRBJ2-3, with 7 bases aligning to TRBD2. The CDR3 is 15 residues long. Germline lookup yields CDR1 MGHRA and CDR2 YSYEKL. With V trimmed by 1 base and J by 1 base, 2 bases remained unmatched. The CDR3 here is CASSQGLAGTDTQYF. The DNA for the CDR3 is TGCGCCAGCAGCCAAGGTCTAGCGGGCACAGATACGCAGTATTTT.

This clone showed up just a few times. The V gene is TRBV29-1, the J gene TRBJ1-2, with 7 bases identical to TRBD1. V gave up 4 bases and J gave up 4 bases; unmatched junction bases: 15. There are 16 residues in the CDR3. Germline V gene data show CDR1 as SQVTM and CDR2 as ANQGSEA. The CDR3 here is CSVVLVGQSISYGYTF. The CDR3 DNA reads TGCAGCGTTGTCCTAGTGGGACAGTCCATCTCCTATGGCTACACCTTC.

The chain couples TRBV6-6 to TRBJ1-2; D perhaps matches TRBD1 (6 bases). V was shortened by 2 bases and J by 3 bases, with 13 bases between the two germline ends. The CDR3 has 15 residues. From germline, CDR1 is MNHNY and CDR2 SVGAGI (reference sequence). The CDR3 nucleotides are TGTGCCAGCAGTTACCCCCAGGGGCGCGACTATGGCTACACCTTC. Protein product: CASSYPQGRDYGYTF.

This chain links TRBV30 with TRBJ2-5, with 8 positions matching TRBD1. The DNA matches TRBJ2-7 better at its end, which makes the J call doubtful. The CDR3 contains 13 residues. Per germline, CDR1 GTSNPN and CDR2 SVGIG (reference sequence). In nucleotides, the CDR3 is TGTGCCTGGAGTGTCGGACAGGGCTACGAGCAGTACTTC. Protein product: CAWSVGQGYEQYF.

In DNA form, the CDR3 reads TGTGCCAGCAGTTTCCTAGCGGGAGTGACCTACGAGCAGTACTTC. This translates into CASSFLAGVTYEQYF. V usage is TRBV28 and J usage is TRBJ2-7, with 10 bases aligning to TRBD2. The CDR3 has 15 amino acids. CDR1 and CDR2 (germline): MDHEN, SYDVKM. J lost 2 bases, V lost 3 bases, and 4 bases had no gene match.

J is TRBJ2-7 and V is TRBV5-1; 8 bases fit TRBD1. The length of the CDR3 is 17 residues. Germline values: CDR1 SGHRS, CDR2 YFSETQ. Trimming removed 1 base from V and 5 bases from J; junction bases left unmatched: 14. The CDR3 reads CASSLSAPDRVFDEQYF. DNA of the CDR3: TGCGCCAGCAGCTTGTCTGCCCCGGACAGGGTGTTCGACGAGCAGTACTTC.

The J gene is TRBJ1-3, the V gene TRBV19, with D possibly TRBD1 on 6 matching bases. Germline-derived CDR1 and CDR2 are LNHDA and SQIVND (reference sequence). The CDR3 consists of 16 residues. V lost 9 bases, J lost 0 bases, and 18 bases lay in between. The CDR3 spells CASSTQGIFSGNTIYF. The CDR3 DNA follows: TGTGCCAGCTCTACACAGGGAATCTTCTCTGGAAACACCATATATTTT.

The chain links TRBV5-4 to TRBJ2-1; TRBD2 matches 11 bases. The germline gives CDR1 SGHNT, CDR2 YYREEE (reference sequence). CDR3 length: 15 amino acids. The junction had 3 bases not matched to a gene; V was cut back by 1 base and J by 6 bases. CDR3 loop: CASSLIAGGLNEQFF. The CDR3 DNA reads TGTGCCAGCAGCTTGATAGCGGGAGGGCTCAATGAGCAGTTCTTC. Full variable domain (outside the CDR3, taken from reference TRBV5-4 and TRBJ2-1): ETGVTQSPTHLIKTRGQQVTLRCSSQSGHNTVSWYQQALGQGPQFIFQYYREEENGRGNFPPRFSGLQFPNYSSELNVNALELDDSALYLCASSLIAGGLNEQFFGPGTRLTVL.

V gene TRBV19 combines with J gene TRBJ1-2; maybe TRBD1 (6 bases). CDR1 LNHDA and CDR2 SQIVND come from the germline V gene (reference sequence). This CDR3 is built from 13 residues. V gave up 7 bases and J gave up 6 bases, with 15 bases separating them. CDR3 region: CASTFRGPNGYTF. DNA of the CDR3: TGTGCCAGTACCTTCAGGGGTCCGAATGGCTACACCTTC.

The CDR3 region has the DNA TGTGCCAGCAGTGAATATTTCCTCCCGGGACTAGCTCACAATGAGCAGTTCTTC. It codes for CASSEYFLPGLAHNEQFF. This chain connects TRBV25-1 to TRBJ2-1, with TRBD2 identical over 9 bases. V was pared by 0 bases and J by 5 bases, with 11 bases of the junction left unmatched. The CDR3 loop spans 18 amino acids. Germline CDR1 reads MGHDK; CDR2 reads SYGVNS.